This T cell receptor (beta chain) comes out of a study of shared clonotypes between healthy human individuals. Profiling relied on immunoSEQ multiplex PCR, and the TCRdb table lists in-frame clones only, not all of them. The sample carries about 460,000 clones, over 60% recorded once. This CDR3 is built from 16 residues. The junction had 1 base not matched to a gene; V was cut back by 3 bases and J by 0 bases. Germline CDR1 SGHRS, CDR2 YFSETQ. Source material: PBMCs. The chain has TRBV5-1 and TRBJ2-1; 12 nucleotides align to TRBD2. The sequence came from a woman in her forties in good health. Some clones in this sample may be carry-over from other donors' samples. This CDR3 is CASSSTSGSSYNEQFF. The CDR3 DNA reads as TGCGCCAGCAGCTCGACTAGCGGGAGCTCCTACAATGAGCAGTTCTTC.